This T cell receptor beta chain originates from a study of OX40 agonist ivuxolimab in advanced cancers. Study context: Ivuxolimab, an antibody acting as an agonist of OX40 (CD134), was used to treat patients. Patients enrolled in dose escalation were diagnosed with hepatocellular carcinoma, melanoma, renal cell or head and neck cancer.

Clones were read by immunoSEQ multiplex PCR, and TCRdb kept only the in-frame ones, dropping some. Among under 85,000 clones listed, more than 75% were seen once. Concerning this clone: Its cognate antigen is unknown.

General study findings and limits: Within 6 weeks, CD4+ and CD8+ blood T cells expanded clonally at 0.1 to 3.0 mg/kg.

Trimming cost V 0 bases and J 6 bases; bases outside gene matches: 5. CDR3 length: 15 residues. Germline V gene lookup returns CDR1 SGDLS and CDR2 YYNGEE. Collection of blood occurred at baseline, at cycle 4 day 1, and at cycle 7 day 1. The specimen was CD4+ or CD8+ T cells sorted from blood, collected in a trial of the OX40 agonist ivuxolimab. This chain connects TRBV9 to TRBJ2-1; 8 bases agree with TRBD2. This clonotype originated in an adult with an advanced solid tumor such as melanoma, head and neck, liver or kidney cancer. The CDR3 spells CASSVGGSGVNEQFF. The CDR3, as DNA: TGTGCCAGCAGCGTAGGGGGTAGCGGGGTCAATGAGCAGTTCTTC.